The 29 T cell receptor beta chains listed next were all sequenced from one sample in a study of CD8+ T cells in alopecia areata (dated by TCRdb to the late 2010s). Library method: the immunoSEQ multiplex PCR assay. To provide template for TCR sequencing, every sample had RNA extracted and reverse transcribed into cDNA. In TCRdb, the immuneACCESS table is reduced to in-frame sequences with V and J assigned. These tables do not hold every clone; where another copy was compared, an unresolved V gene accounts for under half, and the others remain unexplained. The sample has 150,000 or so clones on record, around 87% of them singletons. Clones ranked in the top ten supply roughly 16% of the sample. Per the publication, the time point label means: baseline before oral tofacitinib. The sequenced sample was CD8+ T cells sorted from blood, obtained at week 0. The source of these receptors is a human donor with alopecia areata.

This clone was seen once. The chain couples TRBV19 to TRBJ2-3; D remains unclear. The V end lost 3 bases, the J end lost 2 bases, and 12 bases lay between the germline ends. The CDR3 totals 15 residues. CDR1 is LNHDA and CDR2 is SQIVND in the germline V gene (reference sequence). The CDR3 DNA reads TGTGCCAGTAGTATGCATGGCTTCCCCACAGATACGCAGTATTTT. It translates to CASSMHGFPTDTQYF.

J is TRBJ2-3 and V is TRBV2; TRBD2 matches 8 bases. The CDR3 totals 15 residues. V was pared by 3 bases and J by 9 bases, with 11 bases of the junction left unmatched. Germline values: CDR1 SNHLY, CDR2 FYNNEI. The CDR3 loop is CASSEVAGGDQTQYF. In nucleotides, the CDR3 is TGTGCCAGCAGTGAGGTTGCGGGGGGTGATCAGACGCAGTATTTT.

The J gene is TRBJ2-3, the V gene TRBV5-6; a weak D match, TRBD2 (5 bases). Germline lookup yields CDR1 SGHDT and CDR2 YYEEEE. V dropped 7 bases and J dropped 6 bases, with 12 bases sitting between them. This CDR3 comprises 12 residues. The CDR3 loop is CASDYHTDTQYF. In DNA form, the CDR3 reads TGTGCCAGCGACTATCACACGGATACGCAGTATTTT.

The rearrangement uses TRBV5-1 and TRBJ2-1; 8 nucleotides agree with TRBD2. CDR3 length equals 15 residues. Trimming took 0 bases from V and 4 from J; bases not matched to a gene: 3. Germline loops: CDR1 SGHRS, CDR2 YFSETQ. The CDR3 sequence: CASSLASGGYNEQFF. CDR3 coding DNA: TGCGCCAGCAGCTTGGCCAGCGGGGGATACAATGAGCAGTTCTTC.

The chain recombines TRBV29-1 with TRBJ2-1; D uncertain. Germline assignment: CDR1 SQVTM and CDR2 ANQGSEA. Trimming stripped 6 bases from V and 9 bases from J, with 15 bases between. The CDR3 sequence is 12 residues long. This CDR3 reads CSVDLDASEQFF. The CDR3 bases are TGCAGCGTGGATCTAGACGCAAGTGAGCAGTTCTTC.

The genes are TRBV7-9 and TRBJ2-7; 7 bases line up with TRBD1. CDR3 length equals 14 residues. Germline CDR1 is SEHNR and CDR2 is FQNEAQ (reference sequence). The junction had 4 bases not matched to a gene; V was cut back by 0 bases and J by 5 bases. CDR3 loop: CASSLATGLDEQYF. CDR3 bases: TGTGCCAGCAGCTTAGCGACAGGGTTGGACGAGCAGTACTTC.

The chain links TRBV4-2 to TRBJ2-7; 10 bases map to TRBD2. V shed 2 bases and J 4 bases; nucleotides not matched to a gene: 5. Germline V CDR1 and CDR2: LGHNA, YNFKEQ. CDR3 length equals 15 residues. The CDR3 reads CASSQLAGDQYEQYF. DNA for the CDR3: TGTGCCAGCAGCCAACTAGCGGGGGACCAGTACGAGCAGTACTTC.

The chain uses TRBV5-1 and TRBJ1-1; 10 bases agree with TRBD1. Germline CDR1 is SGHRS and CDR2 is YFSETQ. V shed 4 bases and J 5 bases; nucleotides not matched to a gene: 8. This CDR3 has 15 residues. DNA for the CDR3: TGCGCCAGCAGCCCGGGACAGGGGAGAGGAACTGAAGCTTTCTTT. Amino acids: CASSPGQGRGTEAFF.

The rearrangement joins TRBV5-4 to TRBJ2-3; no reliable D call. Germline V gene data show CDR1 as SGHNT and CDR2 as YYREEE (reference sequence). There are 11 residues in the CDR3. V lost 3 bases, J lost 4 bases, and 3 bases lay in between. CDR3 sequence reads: CASSSSDTQYF. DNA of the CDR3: TGTGCCAGCAGCTCTTCAGATACGCAGTATTTT.

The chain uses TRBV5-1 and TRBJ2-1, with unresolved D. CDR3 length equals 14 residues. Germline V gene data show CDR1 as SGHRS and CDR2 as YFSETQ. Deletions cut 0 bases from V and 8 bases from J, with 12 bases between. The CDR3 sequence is CASSLGTQADEQFF. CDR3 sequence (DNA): TGCGCCAGCAGCTTGGGGACCCAGGCGGATGAGCAGTTCTTC.

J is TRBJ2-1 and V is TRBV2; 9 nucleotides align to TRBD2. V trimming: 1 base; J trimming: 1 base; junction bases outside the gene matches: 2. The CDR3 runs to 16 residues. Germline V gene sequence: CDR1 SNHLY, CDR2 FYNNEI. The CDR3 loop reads CASSEGLAGSYNEQFF. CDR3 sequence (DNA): TGTGCCAGCAGTGAAGGGCTAGCGGGGTCCTACAATGAGCAGTTCTTC.

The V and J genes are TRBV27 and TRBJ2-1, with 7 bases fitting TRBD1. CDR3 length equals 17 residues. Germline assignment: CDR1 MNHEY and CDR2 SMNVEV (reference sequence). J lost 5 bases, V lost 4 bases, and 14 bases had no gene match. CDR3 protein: CASSWGLRQGMDNEQFF. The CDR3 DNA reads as TGTGCCAGCAGTTGGGGCCTAAGACAGGGAATGGACAATGAGCAGTTCTTC.

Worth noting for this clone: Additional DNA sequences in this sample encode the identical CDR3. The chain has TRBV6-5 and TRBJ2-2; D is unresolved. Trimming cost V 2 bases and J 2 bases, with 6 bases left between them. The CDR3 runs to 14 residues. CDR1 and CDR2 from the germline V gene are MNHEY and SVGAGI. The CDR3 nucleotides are TGTGCCAGCAGTTACGGGCCAAACACCGGGGAGCTGTTTTTT. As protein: CASSYGPNTGELFF.

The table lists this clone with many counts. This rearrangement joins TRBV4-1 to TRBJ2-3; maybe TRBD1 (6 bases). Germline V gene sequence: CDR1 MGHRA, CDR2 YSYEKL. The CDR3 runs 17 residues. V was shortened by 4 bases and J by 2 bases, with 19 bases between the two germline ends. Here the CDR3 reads CASSLTRKDSLTDTQYF. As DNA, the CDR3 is TGCGCCAGCAGCCTCACAAGAAAGGACAGCCTCACAGATACGCAGTATTTT.

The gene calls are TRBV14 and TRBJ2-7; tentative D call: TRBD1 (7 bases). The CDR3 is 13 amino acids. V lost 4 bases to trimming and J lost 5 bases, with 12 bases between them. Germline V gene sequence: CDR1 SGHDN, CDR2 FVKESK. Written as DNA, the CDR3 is TGTGCCAGCAGCCTAACAGGGGAGGACGAGCAGTACTTC. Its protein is CASSLTGEDEQYF.

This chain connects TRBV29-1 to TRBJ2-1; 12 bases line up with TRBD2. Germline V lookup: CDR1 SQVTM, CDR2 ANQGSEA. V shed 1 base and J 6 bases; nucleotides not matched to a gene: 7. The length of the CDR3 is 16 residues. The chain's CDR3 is CSVEATSGRRGNEQFF. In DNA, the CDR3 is TGCAGCGTTGAAGCGACTAGCGGGAGAAGGGGCAATGAGCAGTTCTTC.

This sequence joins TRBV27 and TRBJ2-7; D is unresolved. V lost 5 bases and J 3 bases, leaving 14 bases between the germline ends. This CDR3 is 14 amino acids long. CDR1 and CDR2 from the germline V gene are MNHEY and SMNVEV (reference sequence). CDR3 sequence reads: CASSQGGYLYEQYF. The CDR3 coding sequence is TGTGCCAGCAGTCAAGGTGGCTACCTCTACGAGCAGTACTTC.

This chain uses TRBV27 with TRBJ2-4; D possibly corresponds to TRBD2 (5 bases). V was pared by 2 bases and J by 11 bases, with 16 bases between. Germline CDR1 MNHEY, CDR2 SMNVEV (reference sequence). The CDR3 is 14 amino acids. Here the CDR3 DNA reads TGTGCCAGCAGTTTAACGCCGCAACGGGGAGTTCAGTACTTC. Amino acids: CASSLTPQRGVQYF.

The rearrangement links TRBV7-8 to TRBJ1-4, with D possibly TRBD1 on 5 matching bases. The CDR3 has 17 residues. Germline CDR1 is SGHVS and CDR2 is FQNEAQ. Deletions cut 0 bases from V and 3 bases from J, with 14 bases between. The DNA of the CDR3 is TGTGCCAGCAGCTTAGCGACCACTTGGGGGGCTAATGAAAAACTGTTTTTT. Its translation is CASSLATTWGANEKLFF.

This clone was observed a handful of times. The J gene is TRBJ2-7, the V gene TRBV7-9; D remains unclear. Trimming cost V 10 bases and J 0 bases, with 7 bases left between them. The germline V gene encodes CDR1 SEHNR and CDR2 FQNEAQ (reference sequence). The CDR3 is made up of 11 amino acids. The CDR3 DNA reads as TGTGCCACCTCGAGCTCCTACGAGCAGTACTTC. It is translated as CATSSSYEQYF.

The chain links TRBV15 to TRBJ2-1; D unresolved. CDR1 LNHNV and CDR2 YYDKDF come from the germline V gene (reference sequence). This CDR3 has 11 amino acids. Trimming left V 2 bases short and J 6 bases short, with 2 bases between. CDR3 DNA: TGTGCCACCAGCAGACTCAATGAGCAGTTCTTC. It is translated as CATSRLNEQFF.

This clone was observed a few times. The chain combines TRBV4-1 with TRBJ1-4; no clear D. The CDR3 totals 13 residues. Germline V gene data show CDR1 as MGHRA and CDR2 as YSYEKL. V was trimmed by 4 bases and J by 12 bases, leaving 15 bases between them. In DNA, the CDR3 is TGCGCCAGCAGCCTATCACAAGGGAGGGAACTGTTTTTT. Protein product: CASSLSQGRELFF.

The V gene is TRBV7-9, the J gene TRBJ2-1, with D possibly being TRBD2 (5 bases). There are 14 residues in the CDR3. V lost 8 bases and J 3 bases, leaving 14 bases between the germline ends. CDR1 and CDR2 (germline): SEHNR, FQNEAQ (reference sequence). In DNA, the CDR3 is TGTGCCAGCCATCAAGCGGCAATCTACAATGAGCAGTTCTTC. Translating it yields CASHQAAIYNEQFF.

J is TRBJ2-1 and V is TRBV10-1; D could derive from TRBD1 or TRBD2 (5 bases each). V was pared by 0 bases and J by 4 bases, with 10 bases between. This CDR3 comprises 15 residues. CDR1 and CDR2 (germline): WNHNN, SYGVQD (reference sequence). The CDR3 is CASSESGGPYNEQFF. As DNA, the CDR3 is TGCGCCAGCAGTGAGTCTGGGGGACCATACAATGAGCAGTTCTTC.

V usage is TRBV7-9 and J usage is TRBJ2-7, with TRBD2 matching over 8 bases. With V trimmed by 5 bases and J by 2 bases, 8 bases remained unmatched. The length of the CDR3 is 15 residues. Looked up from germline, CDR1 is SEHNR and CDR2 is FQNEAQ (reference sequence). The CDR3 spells CASSIRAGVAYEQYF. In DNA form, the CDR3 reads TGTGCCAGCAGCATACGAGCGGGGGTCGCCTACGAGCAGTACTTC. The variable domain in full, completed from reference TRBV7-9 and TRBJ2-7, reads DTGVSQNPRHKITKRGQNVTFRCDPISEHNRLYWYRQTLGQGPEFLTYFQNEAQLEKSRLLSDRFSAERPKGSFSTLEIQRTEQGDSAMYLCASSIRAGVAYEQYFGPGTRLTVT.

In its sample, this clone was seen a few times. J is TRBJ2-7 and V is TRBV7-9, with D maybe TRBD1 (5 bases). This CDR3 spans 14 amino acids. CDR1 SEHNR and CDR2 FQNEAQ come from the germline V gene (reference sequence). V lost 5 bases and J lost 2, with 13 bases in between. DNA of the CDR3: TGTGCCAGCAGCCGACTGGACACGACCTACGAGCAGTACTTC. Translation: CASSRLDTTYEQYF.

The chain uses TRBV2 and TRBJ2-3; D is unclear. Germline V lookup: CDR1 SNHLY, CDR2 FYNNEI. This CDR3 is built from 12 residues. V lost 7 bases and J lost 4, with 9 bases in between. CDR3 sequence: CASTRGSDTQYF. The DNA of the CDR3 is TGTGCCAGCACTAGAGGTTCAGATACGCAGTATTTT.

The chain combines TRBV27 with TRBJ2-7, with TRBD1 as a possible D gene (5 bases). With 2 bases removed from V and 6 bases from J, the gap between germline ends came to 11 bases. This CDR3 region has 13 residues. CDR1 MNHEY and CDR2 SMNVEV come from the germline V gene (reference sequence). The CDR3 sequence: CASSLGQGREQYF. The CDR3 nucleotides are TGTGCCAGCAGTTTAGGGCAGGGTCGCGAGCAGTACTTC.

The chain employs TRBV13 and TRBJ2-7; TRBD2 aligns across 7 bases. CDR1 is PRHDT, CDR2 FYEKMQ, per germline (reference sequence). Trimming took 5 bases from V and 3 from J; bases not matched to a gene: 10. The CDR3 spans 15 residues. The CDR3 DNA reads TGTGCCAGCAGCCCCCCAAGCGGGACTAACTACGAGCAGTACTTC. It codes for CASSPPSGTNYEQYF.